This TCR beta chain was observed in a study of T cells in narcolepsy. Study-level findings and limits: Blood of same and different patients, but not healthy controls, reportedly held recurring autoreactive clonotypes.

Germline V gives CDR1 MNHNS, CDR2 SASEGT. The germline V and J ends were trimmed by 6 bases and 1 base, with 13 bases remaining between them. The CDR3 covers 14 residues. Remarks on this clone: Its antigen is undetermined.

The protocol was immunoSEQ multiplex PCR, while the TCRdb copy is restricted to in-frame clones and leaves out a portion. Seen here are tens of thousands of clones, roughly 87% observed once, and the top ten hold about 0.66%. This chain links TRBV6-1 with TRBJ2-7; perhaps TRBD1 as D (6 bases). The TCR comes from a human donor in good health. The sample comprised memory (CD45RA-) CD4+ T cells from blood. The CDR3 here is CASRNTGQSYEQYV. The CDR3 DNA reads TGTGCCAGCAGGAACACAGGACAGTCCTACGAGCAGTACGTC.